These T cell receptor beta chains were read from a single sample in a study of human T cells and chemical hapten exposure. TCRdb reanalysed the RACE reads using MiXCR and keeps one entry per CDR3 protein. The sample consists of tens of thousands of distinct CDR3 sequences, approximately 9.7% of them appearing once. What was sequenced was whole blood. The receptors stem from a female donor in good health. Some clones in this sample may be carry-over from other donors' samples. Both conserved end residues are part of each CDR3. The D gene is left open where the match is weak. Some rows have no size entry. The others give once, few or many, or a class for an expanded clone.

-	TRBV20-1	TRBJ1-1	-	CSAPANTEAFF	TGCAGTGCCCCAGCGAACACTGAAGCTTTCTTT
few	TRBV21-1	TRBJ2-3	-	CASSKPDTQYF	TGTGCCAGCAGCAAGCCGGATACGCAGTATTTT
few	TRBV20-1	TRBJ2-3	-	CSARDRRQGLTDTQYF	TGCAGTGCTAGAGATCGGCGACAGGGACTCACAGATACGCAGTATTTT
many	TRBV27	TRBJ2-1	-	CASSLTGRMGNEQFF	TGTGCCAGCAGTTTAACCGGGAGAATGGGTAATGAGCAGTTCTTC
few	TRBV4-3	TRBJ2-3	TRBD2	CASSRAPVTSGSTDTQYF	TGCGCCAGCAGCCGGGCCCCCGTGACTAGCGGGAGTACAGATACGCAGTATTTT
few	TRBV2	TRBJ2-7	-	CASSEIVERGSGRILTYEQYF	TGTGCCAGCAGTGAAATAGTTGAACGGGGAAGCGGGCGGATTCTTACCTACGAGCAGTACTTC
many	TRBV12-3/TRBV12-4	TRBJ1-2	-	CASSFRPQGYTF	TGTGCCAGCAGTTTTCGCCCGCAGGGCTACACCTTC
many	TRBV9	TRBJ1-2	-	CASSVGSGNTNYGYTF	TGTGCCAGCAGCGTAGGTTCCGGGAACACTAACTACGGCTACACCTTC
many	TRBV27	TRBJ1-1	-	CASRPTKGSANTEAFF	TGTGCCAGCAGGCCAACTAAGGGATCTGCGAACACTGAAGCTTTCTTT
many	TRBV2	TRBJ1-3	TRBD1	CASSVDRVGNTIYF	TGTGCCAGCAGTGTCGACAGGGTTGGAAACACCATATATTTT
-	TRBV5-5	TRBJ1-1	-	CASSFLSENTEAFF	TGTGCCAGCAGCTTCTTGTCAGAGAACACTGAAGCTTTCTTT
few	TRBV7-9	TRBJ2-3	TRBD2	CASTVAGFTDTQYF	TGTGCCAGCACCGTAGCGGGATTCACAGATACGCAGTATTTT
few	TRBV5-6	TRBJ1-6	-	CASSFGGRVSPLHF	TGTGCCAGCAGCTTCGGGGGGCGCGTTTCACCCCTCCACTTT
few	TRBV7-9	TRBJ2-3	-	CASSQAAGGRDTQYF	TGTGCCAGCAGCCAAGCGGCAGGAGGAAGAGATACGCAGTATTTT
few	TRBV29-1	TRBJ1-3	-	CSVPTEGNTIYF	TGCAGCGTCCCGACAGAAGGAAACACCATATATTTT
-	TRBV29-1	TRBJ2-3	-	CSVEIHLSTDTQYF	TGCAGCGTTGAAATACACCTCAGCACAGATACGCAGTATTTT
few	TRBV27	TRBJ1-4	-	CASGRRAGDEKLFF	TGTGCCAGCGGTAGGAGGGCAGGTGATGAAAAACTGTTTTTT
many	TRBV5-1	TRBJ2-3	TRBD2	CASSLKREVPDTQYF	TGCGCCAGCAGCTTAAAGCGGGAGGTACCAGATACGCAGTATTTT
once	TRBV19	TRBJ2-1	TRBD2	CASRGGLAVYNEQFF	TGTGCCAGTAGGGGGGGACTAGCGGTCTACAATGAGCAGTTCTTC
few	TRBV18	TRBJ2-5	TRBD1	CASSLDRAQETQYF	TGTGCCAGCTCACTCGACAGGGCCCAAGAGACCCAGTACTTC
many	TRBV20-1	TRBJ2-3	-	CSARDMPGDTQYF	TGCAGTGCTAGAGATATGCCGGGAGATACGCAGTATTTT
few	TRBV7-9	TRBJ2-3	-	CASNGDTQYF	TGTGCCAGCAACGGAGATACGCAGTATTTT
once	TRBV7-8	TRBJ1-5	TRBD1	CASSTGTGGSQPQHF	TGTGCCAGCAGTACCGGGACAGGGGGCTCTCAGCCCCAGCATTTT
few	TRBV9	TRBJ1-5	-	CASSVGIYQPQHF	TGTGCCAGCAGCGTGGGGATCTATCAGCCCCAGCATTTT
few	TRBV15	TRBJ2-1	TRBD2	CATSGRLASGNEQFF	TGTGCCACCAGCGGCCGACTAGCTTCGGGTAATGAGCAGTTCTTC
few	TRBV7-9	TRBJ2-1	TRBD2	CASLSSGVAGSSYNEQFF	TGTGCCAGCCTCTCTAGTGGGGTAGCGGGAAGCTCCTACAATGAGCAGTTCTTC
many	TRBV5-1	TRBJ2-3	-	CASSSAGSTDTQYF	TGCGCCAGCAGCTCAGCGGGTAGCACAGATACGCAGTATTTT
-	TRBV4-3	TRBJ2-6	-	CASSQDLGLAGANVLTF	TGCGCCAGCAGCCAAGATTTGGGGCTGGCTGGGGCCAACGTCCTGACTTTC
-	TRBV20-1	TRBJ2-1	TRBD1	CSARPGQYNEQFF	TGCAGTGCTCGCCCGGGACAGTACAATGAGCAGTTCTTC
-	TRBV4-1	TRBJ2-6	-	CASSQEASGANVLTF	TGCGCCAGCAGCCAAGAGGCCTCTGGGGCCAACGTCCTGACTTTC
few	TRBV20-1	TRBJ2-2	-	CSARELGNTGELFF	TGCAGTGCTAGAGAGCTAGGGAACACCGGGGAGCTGTTTTTT
many	TRBV10-3	TRBJ1-1	-	CAIFQSTEAFF	TGTGCCATCTTTCAAAGTACTGAAGCTTTCTTT
few	TRBV7-9	TRBJ1-4	-	CASSPAGLNEKLFF	TGTGCCAGCAGCCCCGCAGGGCTCAATGAAAAACTGTTTTTT
few	TRBV30	TRBJ2-7	-	CAWRTPGPAGEQYF	TGTGCCTGGAGGACCCCAGGGCCCGCGGGCGAGCAGTACTTC
-	TRBV28	TRBJ1-1	-	CASSPGLREAFF	TGTGCCAGCAGTCCGGGACTCCGGGAAGCTTTCTTT
-	TRBV20-1	TRBJ2-5	TRBD2	CSATGGGFETQYF	TGCAGTGCCACGGGGGGGGGCTTTGAGACCCAGTACTTC
many	TRBV7-2	TRBJ2-1	-	CASSSLAPRKGNEQFF	TGTGCCAGCAGCTCCCTAGCGCCGAGGAAGGGTAATGAGCAGTTCTTC
few	TRBV7-9	TRBJ2-6	-	CASPRPLPGAGANVLTF	TGTGCCAGTCCCCGTCCCCTTCCTGGGGCAGGGGCCAACGTCCTGACTTTC
many	TRBV9	TRBJ1-4	-	CASSAAATNEKLFF	TGTGCCAGCAGCGCGGCAGCAACTAATGAAAAACTGTTTTTT
-	TRBV28	TRBJ1-1	-	CASTMGRAEAFF	TGTGCCAGCACCATGGGCAGGGCTGAAGCTTTCTTT
-	TRBV21-1	TRBJ1-1	-	CASTPSSRDRVGFLAFF	TGTGCCAGCACCCCCTCATCCCGGGACAGGGTTGGATTTCTGGCTTTCTTT
many	TRBV11-2	TRBJ2-5	-	CASSLIGSLAQETQYF	TGTGCCAGCAGCTTAATCGGGTCGTTAGCCCAAGAGACCCAGTACTTC
few	TRBV2	TRBJ1-2	-	CASLTGLRGYTF	TGTGCCAGCTTAACAGGGCTCCGGGGCTACACCTTC
few	TRBV27	TRBJ1-6	TRBD1	CASSLKGQLNSPLHF	TGTGCCAGCAGTTTAAAGGGACAGCTAAATTCACCCCTCCACTTT
many	TRBV18	TRBJ2-1	-	CASSPPGDNEQFF	TGTGCCAGCTCACCACCGGGGGACAATGAGCAGTTCTTC
few	TRBV29-1	TRBJ1-1	-	CSVEDWTVNTEAFF	TGCAGCGTTGAAGATTGGACGGTGAACACTGAAGCTTTCTTT
many	TRBV7-8	TRBJ2-5	TRBD1	CASSLLTGGPQETQYF	TGTGCCAGCAGCTTATTAACAGGGGGCCCCCAAGAGACCCAGTACTTC
once	TRBV20-1	TRBJ2-5	-	CSARGQIQETQYF	TGCAGTGCTAGAGGGCAGATCCAAGAGACCCAGTACTTC